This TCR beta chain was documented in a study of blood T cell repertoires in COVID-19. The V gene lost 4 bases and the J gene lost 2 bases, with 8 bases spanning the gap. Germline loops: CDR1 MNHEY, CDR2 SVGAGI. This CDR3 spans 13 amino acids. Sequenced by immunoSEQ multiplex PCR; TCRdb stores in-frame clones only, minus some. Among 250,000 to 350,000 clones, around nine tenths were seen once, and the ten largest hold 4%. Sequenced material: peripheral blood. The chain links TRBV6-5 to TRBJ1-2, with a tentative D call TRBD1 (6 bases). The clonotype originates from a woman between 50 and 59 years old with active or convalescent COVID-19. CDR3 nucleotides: TGTGCCAGCAGTTTAAGGGGGAACTATGGCTACACCTTC. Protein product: CASSLRGNYGYTF.